This record looks at one T cell receptor beta chain sequence and its context. There are 15 residues in the CDR3. The V and J ends lost 2 bases and 6 bases, in that order; junction bases with no gene match: 8. The germline V gene encodes CDR1 MNHEY and CDR2 SVGAGI. This record belongs to a study of blood T cell repertoires in COVID-19. Study-level information: Acute and convalescent COVID-19 specimens originated in the United States, Italy and Spain.

Residents of 20 to 25 US areas, aged about 18 to 95 years, made up the participants. Categorization into cohorts depended on clinical history that participants reported. Original handling: Estimation of nucleated cell counts was performed using reference gene primer amplification. Measured with immunoSEQ multiplex PCR; TCRdb has only the in-frame clones, and not every one. From that table come the V and J calls and clone size; the DNA was used to work out D and trimming. The table lists 200,000 to 250,000 clones, about 76% of them singletons. The TCR was taken from a woman between 45 and 60 years old with acute COVID-19. The material sequenced was PBMCs or T cells enriched from blood (not recorded which). The chain uses TRBV6-5 and TRBJ1-2; 8 nucleotides match TRBD1. The CDR3 DNA is TGTGCCAGCAGTTACGACAGGGGCCTCTACAATGGCTACACCTTC. This codes for CASSYDRGLYNGYTF.